These T cell receptor beta chains were read from a single sample in a study of monozygotic twins with cystic fibrosis. Libraries were prepared by immunoSEQ multiplex PCR; TCRdb keeps only in-frame clonotypes and omits some of them. The table shows under 40,000 clones, with around 96% occurring only once. The sample was blood. These receptor sequences come from a girl aged 2 to 10 with cystic fibrosis. The CDR3 runs from the conserved cysteine through the conserved F or W. The order of the fields is V gene, clone size, D gene, J gene, CDR3 DNA, CDR3 protein. A D gene is named only where the DNA matches it firmly. Clone size is stated in some rows and not others, as once, few, many or a class when expanded.

V: TRBV5-1; size: NA; D: NA; J: TRBJ1-1; DNA: TGCGCCAGCAGCTTGGGCCGGCGGGGGGGCATTGAAGCTTTCTTT; CDR3: CASSLGRRGGIEAFF
V: TRBV30; size: NA; D: NA; J: TRBJ1-1; DNA: TGTGCCTCTACACTGTGGATCGAAGCTTTCTTT; CDR3: CASTLWIEAFF
V: TRBV2; size: NA; D: NA; J: TRBJ1-1; DNA: TGTGCCAGCAGTAAAAGGACAGAGAACACTGAAGCTTTCTTT; CDR3: CASSKRTENTEAFF
V: TRBV30; size: NA; D: NA; J: TRBJ2-1; DNA: TGTGCCTGGGGGGCCGCCCGATCCTACAATGAGCAGTTCTTC; CDR3: CAWGAARSYNEQFF
V: TRBV27; size: NA; D: TRBD2; J: TRBJ2-5; DNA: TGTGCCAGCAGTTATTATGTTTCTCTGGGAGGGCCCCCTCACCAAGAGACCCAGTACTTC; CDR3: CASSYYVSLGGPPHQETQYF
V: TRBV9; size: NA; D: TRBD1; J: TRBJ2-7; DNA: TGTGCCAGCAGCCCAGGGACAGGGATCGGCGAGCAGTACTTC; CDR3: CASSPGTGIGEQYF
V: TRBV5-8; size: NA; D: NA; J: TRBJ1-1; DNA: TGTGCCAGCAGCTTTAGTGGGACTGGGGACACTGAAGCTTTCTTT; CDR3: CASSFSGTGDTEAFF
V: TRBV10-1; size: NA; D: NA; J: TRBJ2-1; DNA: TGCGCCAGCAGTGAGACAAACGTAGGTGAGCAGTTCTTC; CDR3: CASSETNVGEQFF
V: TRBV6-5; size: NA; D: NA; J: TRBJ1-2; DNA: TGTGCCAGCAGTTACAGGTCCTGGGACCACTATGGCTACACCTTC; CDR3: CASSYRSWDHYGYTF
V: TRBV7-9; size: NA; D: TRBD1; J: TRBJ1-1; DNA: TGTGCCAGCAGCTTATCGACAGGGCTGACTGAAGCTTTCTTT; CDR3: CASSLSTGLTEAFF
V: TRBV6-6; size: NA; D: TRBD2; J: TRBJ2-5; DNA: TGTGCCAGCAGTTGGACTAGCGGGCTCCAAGAGACCCAGTACTTC; CDR3: CASSWTSGLQETQYF
V: TRBV11-2; size: once; D: TRBD1; J: TRBJ1-5; DNA: TGTGCCAGCAGCGAACAGGGGTCTGGTCAGCCCCAGCATTTT; CDR3: CASSEQGSGQPQHF
V: TRBV4-1; size: NA; D: TRBD2; J: TRBJ2-2; DNA: TGCGCCAGCAGCCTATATTCTAGCGGGAGCACCGGGGAGCTGTTTTTT; CDR3: CASSLYSSGSTGELFF
V: TRBV6-5; size: NA; D: TRBD2; J: TRBJ2-3; DNA: TGTGCCAGCAGTTACGGACTAGCGGGAGCGGCAGATACGCAGTATTTT; CDR3: CASSYGLAGAADTQYF
V: TRBV29-1; size: NA; D: NA; J: TRBJ1-6; DNA: TGCAGCGTTGGGTTCCCAACAGGGTCCTATAATTCACCCCTCCACTTT; CDR3: CSVGFPTGSYNSPLHF
V: TRBV6-6; size: NA; D: NA; J: TRBJ1-5; DNA: TGTGCCAGCAGTTACTGGGAGACCGACAATCAGCCCCAGCATTTT; CDR3: CASSYWETDNQPQHF